A single sample is the source of the 3 T cell receptor beta chains below, sequenced in a study of blood T cells in healthy people across ages. The authors ran a second PCR of about 6 to 11 cycles using a sample-barcoded 5' primer and a J-beta primer mix. In TCRdb, the 5' RACE reads were re-called with MiXCR into one record per CDR3 protein. This sample has roughly 500,000 distinct CDR3 sequences, with approximately 25% found just once. These data also featured in a second study, about T cells of mothers and their children.

Material: blood. The receptors come from a boy younger than 18 in good health.

V gene TRBV5-1 combines with J gene TRBJ2-5; D perhaps matches TRBD1 (6 bases). Between the trimmed V and J ends, which lost 3 bases and 5 bases, there was a span of 14 bases. Germline CDR1 is SGHRS and CDR2 is YFSETQ. This CDR3 region has 14 residues. The CDR3 bases are TGCGCCAGCAGCTCCGGACAGTCACTTGAGACCCAGTACTTC. This translates into CASSSGQSLETQYF.

V usage is TRBV27 and J usage is TRBJ2-1; 8 bases line up with TRBD2. CDR3 length: 16 amino acids. CDR1 is MNHEY, CDR2 SMNVEV, per germline (reference sequence). V was clipped by 6 bases and J by 0 bases; unmatched bases: 7. CDR3 residues: CASSPLSGSSYNEQFF. The DNA of the CDR3 is TGTGCCAGCAGCCCCCTGAGCGGGAGCTCCTACAATGAGCAGTTCTTC.

This clonotype showed up just a few times. One end of the junction varies from germline; a read error may be responsible. V is TRBV7-7 and J is TRBJ2-1; 9 nucleotides agree with TRBD2. The CDR3 has 15 amino acids. The germline CDR1 and CDR2 sequences are SSHAT and FNYEAQ (reference sequence). CDR3 DNA: TGTGCTAGCAGCTTGCAAGCGGGAGGCTACAATGAGCAGTTCTTC. It translates to CASSLQAGGYNEQFF.